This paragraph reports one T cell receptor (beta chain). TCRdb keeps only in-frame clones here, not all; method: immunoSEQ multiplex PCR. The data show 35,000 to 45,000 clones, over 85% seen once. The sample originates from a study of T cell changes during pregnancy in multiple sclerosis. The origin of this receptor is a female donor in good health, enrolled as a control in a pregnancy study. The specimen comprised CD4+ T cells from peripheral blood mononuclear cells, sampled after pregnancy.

Here the CDR3 DNA reads TGTGCCAGCAGTGAACCCCTAGCGGGCAGCACAGATACGCAGTATTTT. Residues: CASSEPLAGSTDTQYF. The chain has TRBV21-1 and TRBJ2-3; no DNA check was done on the table's D call, TRBD2. TRBV21-1 is labeled a pseudogene. There are 16 residues in the CDR3.